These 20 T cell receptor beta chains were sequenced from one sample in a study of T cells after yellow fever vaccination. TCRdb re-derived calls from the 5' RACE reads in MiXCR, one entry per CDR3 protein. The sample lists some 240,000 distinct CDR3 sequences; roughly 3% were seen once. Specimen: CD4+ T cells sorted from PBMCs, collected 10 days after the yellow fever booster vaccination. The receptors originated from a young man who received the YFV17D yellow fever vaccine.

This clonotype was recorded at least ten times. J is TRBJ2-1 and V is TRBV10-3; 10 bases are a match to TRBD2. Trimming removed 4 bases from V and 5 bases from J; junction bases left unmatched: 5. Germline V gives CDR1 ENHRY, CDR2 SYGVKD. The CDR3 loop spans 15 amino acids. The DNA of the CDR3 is TGTGCCATCAGTGGGACTAGCGGAAAGAACAATGAGCAGTTCTTC. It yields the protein CAISGTSGKNNEQFF.

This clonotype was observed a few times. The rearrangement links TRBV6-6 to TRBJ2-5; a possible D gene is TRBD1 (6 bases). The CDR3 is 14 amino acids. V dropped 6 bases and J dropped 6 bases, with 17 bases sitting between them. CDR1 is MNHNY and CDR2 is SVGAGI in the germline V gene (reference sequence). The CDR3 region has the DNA TGTGCCAGCAGACCCCTTGGGGGCCTAAAGACCCAGTACTTC. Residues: CASRPLGGLKTQYF.

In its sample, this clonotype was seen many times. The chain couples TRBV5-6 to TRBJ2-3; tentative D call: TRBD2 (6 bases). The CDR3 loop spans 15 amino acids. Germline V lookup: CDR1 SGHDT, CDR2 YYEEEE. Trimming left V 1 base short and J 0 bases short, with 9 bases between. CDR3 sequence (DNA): TGTGCCAGCAGCTTGTACGCGGGGAGCACAGATACGCAGTATTTT. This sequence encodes CASSLYAGSTDTQYF.

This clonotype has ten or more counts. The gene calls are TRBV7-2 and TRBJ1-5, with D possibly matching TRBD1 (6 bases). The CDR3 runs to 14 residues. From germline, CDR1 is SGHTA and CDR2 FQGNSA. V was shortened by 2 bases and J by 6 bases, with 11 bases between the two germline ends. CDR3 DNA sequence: TGTGCCAGCAGCTTACCAGGGGCAAGTCAGCCCCAGCATTTT. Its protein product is CASSLPGASQPQHF.

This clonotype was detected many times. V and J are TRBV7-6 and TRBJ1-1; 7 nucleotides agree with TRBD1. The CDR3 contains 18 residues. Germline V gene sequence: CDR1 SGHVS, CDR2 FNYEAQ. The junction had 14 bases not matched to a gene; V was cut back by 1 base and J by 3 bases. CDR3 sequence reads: CASSLEHRDRSAYTEAFF. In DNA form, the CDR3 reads TGTGCCAGCAGCTTAGAACACCGGGACAGATCCGCTTACACTGAAGCTTTCTTT.

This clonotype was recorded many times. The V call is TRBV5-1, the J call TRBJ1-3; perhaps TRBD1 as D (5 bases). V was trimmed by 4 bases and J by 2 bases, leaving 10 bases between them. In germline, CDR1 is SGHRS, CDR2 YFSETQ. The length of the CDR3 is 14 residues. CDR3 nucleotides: TGCGCCAGCAGCACTACAGGTACTGGAAACACCATATATTTT. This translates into CASSTTGTGNTIYF. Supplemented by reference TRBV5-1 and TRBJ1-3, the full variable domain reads KAGVTQTPRYLIKTRGQQVTLSCSPISGHRSVSWYQQTPGQGLQFLFEYFSETQRNKGNFPGRFSGRQFSNSRSEMNVSTLELGDSALYLCASSTTGTGNTIYFGEGSWLTVV.

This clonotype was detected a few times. CDR3 sequence reads: CASRQPNTGELFF. Here the CDR3 DNA reads TGTGCCAGCAGACAGCCTAACACCGGGGAGCTGTTTTTT. V is TRBV25-1 and J is TRBJ2-2; D not resolved. This CDR3 is built from 13 residues. The germline CDR1 and CDR2 sequences are MGHDK and SYGVNS. V lost 6 bases to trimming and J lost 2 bases, with 7 bases between them.

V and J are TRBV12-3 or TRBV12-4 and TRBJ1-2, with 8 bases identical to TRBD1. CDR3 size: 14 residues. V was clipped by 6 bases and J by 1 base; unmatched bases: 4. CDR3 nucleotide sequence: TGTGCCAGCAGCCGGACAGGGTTTAACTATGGCTACACCTTC. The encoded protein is CASSRTGFNYGYTF.

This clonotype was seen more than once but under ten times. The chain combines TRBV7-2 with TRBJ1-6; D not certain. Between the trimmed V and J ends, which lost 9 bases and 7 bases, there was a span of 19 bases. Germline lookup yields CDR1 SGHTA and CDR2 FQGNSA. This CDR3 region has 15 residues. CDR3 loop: CASVFEQASNSPLHF. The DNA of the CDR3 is TGTGCCAGTGTATTCGAGCAGGCGTCGAATTCACCCCTCCACTTT.

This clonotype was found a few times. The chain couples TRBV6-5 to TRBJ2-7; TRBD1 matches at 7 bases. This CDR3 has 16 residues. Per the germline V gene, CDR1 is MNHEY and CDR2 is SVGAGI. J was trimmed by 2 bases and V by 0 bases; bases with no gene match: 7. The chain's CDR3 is CASSYSRTGYPYEQYV. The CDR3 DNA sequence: TGTGCCAGCAGTTACTCGAGGACAGGCTACCCCTACGAGCAGTACGTC.

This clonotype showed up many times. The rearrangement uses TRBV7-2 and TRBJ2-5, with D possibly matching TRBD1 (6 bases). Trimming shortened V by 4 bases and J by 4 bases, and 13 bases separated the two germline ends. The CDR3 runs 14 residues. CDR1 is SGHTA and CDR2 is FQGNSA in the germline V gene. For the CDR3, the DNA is TGTGCCAGCAGCTACCAGGACAGTGGAGAGACCCAGTACTTC. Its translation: CASSYQDSGETQYF.

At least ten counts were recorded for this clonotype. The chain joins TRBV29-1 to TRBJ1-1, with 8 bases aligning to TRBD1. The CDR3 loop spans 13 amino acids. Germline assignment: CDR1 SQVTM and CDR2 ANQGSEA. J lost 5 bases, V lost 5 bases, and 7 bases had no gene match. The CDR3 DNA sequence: TGCAGCGTTCGGACAGGGCGTTGGACTGAAGCTTTCTTT. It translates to CSVRTGRWTEAFF.

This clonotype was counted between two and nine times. The DNA of the CDR3 is TGTGCCAGCGTAAAGGGGTTGGTGATTAATGAGCAGTTCTTC. The encoded protein is CASVKGLVINEQFF. This chain joins TRBV2 and TRBJ2-1; D perhaps matches TRBD1 (5 bases). The CDR3 has 14 amino acids. V lost 8 bases and J lost 7, with 18 bases in between. Germline values: CDR1 SNHLY, CDR2 FYNNEI.

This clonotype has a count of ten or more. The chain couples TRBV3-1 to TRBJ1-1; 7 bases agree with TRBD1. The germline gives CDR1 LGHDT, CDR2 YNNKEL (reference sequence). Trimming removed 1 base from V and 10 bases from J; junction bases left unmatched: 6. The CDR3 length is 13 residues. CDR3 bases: TGTGCCAGCAGCCAAGGACAGGGAAGCGTAGCTTTCTTT. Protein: CASSQGQGSVAFF.

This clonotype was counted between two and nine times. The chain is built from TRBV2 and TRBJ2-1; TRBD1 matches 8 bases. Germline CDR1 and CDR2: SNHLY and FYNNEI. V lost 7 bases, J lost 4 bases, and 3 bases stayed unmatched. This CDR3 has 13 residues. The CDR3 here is CASMTGEYNEQFF. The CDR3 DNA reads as TGTGCCAGCATGACAGGGGAATACAATGAGCAGTTCTTC.

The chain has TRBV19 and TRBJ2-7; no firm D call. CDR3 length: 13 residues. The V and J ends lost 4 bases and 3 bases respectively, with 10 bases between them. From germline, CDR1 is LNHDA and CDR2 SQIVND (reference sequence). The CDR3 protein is CASSTRHGYEQYV. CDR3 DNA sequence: TGTGCCAGTAGTACCCGGCACGGCTACGAGCAGTACGTC.

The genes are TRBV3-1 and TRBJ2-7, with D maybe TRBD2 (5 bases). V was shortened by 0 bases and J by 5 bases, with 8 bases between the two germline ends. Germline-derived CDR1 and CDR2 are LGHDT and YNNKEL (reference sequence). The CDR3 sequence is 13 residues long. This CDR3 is CASSQDRTHEQYF. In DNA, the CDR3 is TGTGCCAGCAGCCAAGATAGGACTCACGAGCAGTACTTC.

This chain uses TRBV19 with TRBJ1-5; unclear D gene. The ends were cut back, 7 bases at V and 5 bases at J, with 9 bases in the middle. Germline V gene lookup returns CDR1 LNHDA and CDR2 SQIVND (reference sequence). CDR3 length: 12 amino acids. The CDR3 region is CASKRQDQPQHF. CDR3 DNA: TGTGCCAGTAAGAGGCAGGATCAGCCCCAGCATTTT. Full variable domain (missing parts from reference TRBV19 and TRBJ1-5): DGGITQSPKYLFRKEGQNVTLSCEQNLNHDAMYWYRQDPGQGLRLIYYSQIVNDFQKGDIAEGYSVSREKKESFPLTVTSAQKNPTAFYLCASKRQDQPQHFGDGTRLSIL.

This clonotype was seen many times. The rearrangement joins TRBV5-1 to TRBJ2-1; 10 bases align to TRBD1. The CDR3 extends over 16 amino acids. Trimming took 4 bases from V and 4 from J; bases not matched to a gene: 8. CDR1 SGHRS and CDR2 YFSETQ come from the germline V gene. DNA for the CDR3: TGCGCCAGCAGCAAAATCCGGGACAGGGGTTACAATGAGCAGTTCTTC. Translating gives CASSKIRDRGYNEQFF.

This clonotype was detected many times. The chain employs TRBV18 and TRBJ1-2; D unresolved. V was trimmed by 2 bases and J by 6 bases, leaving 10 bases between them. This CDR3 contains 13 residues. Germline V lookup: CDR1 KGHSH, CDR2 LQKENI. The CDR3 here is CASSPDGLDGYTF. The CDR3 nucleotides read TGTGCCAGCTCACCAGACGGGCTGGATGGCTACACCTTC.